The 20 T cell receptor beta chains presented below share a single source sample, sequenced in a study of CD8 T cells in Susac syndrome. An input of roughly 0.5 to 1 ug of RNA was subjected to reverse transcription using random hexamers. Via MiXCR, TCRdb re-called the immunoSEQ multiplex PCR reads, giving one row per CDR3 protein. The table shows tens of thousands of distinct CDR3 sequences, with just under 95% occurring only once. The sequencing input was CD8+ T cells from PBMCs. The receptors shown here come from a human donor with multiple sclerosis.

J is TRBJ2-1 and V is TRBV9; 7 bases are a match to TRBD2. The CDR3 covers 15 residues. V shed 0 bases and J 2 bases; nucleotides not matched to a gene: 2. The V gene's germline CDR1 is SGDLS and CDR2 YYNGEE. This chain's CDR3 is CASSVGLAAYNEQFF. For the CDR3, the DNA is TGTGCCAGCAGCGTAGGGCTAGCGGCCTACAATGAGCAGTTCTTC.

The chain joins TRBV29-1 to TRBJ1-2; TRBD1 matches 8 bases. The germline V gene encodes CDR1 SQVTM and CDR2 ANQGSEA. This CDR3 region has 11 residues. The V segment lost 6 bases and the J segment 6 bases; nucleotides outside the gene matches: 3. Here the CDR3 reads CSVPGGDGYTF. In DNA, the CDR3 is TGCAGCGTCCCAGGGGGCGATGGCTACACCTTC.

The chain is built from TRBV4-1 and TRBJ2-7; possibly TRBD1 for D (6 bases). This CDR3 is built from 15 residues. CDR1 and CDR2 from the germline V gene are MGHRA and YSYEKL. The germline V and J ends were trimmed by 8 bases and 1 base, with 18 bases remaining between them. CDR3 sequence reads: CASYGTGNRSYEQYF. The CDR3 DNA follows: TGCGCCAGCTATGGAACAGGGAATAGATCCTACGAGCAGTACTTC.

The chain combines TRBV14 with TRBJ1-1; D uncertain. The germline V and J ends were trimmed by 3 bases and 3 bases, with 11 bases remaining between them. The CDR3 length is 14 residues. Germline lookup yields CDR1 SGHDN and CDR2 FVKESK. Written as DNA, the CDR3 is TGTGCCAGCAGCCACTACAACGCGGACACTGAAGCTTTCTTT. Protein: CASSHYNADTEAFF.

The CDR3 coding sequence is TGTGCCAGCTCACCGAATACAGGGAAGGATGGCTACACCTTC. Protein product: CASSPNTGKDGYTF. The chain has TRBV18 and TRBJ1-2, with D tentatively TRBD1 (6 bases). Germline loops: CDR1 KGHSH, CDR2 LQKENI. This CDR3 contains 14 residues. The V gene lost 3 bases and the J gene lost 6 bases, with 14 bases spanning the gap.

The J gene is TRBJ2-7, the V gene TRBV27; perhaps TRBD1 as D (5 bases). Trimming left V 3 bases short and J 4 bases short, with 16 bases between. Germline CDR1 MNHEY, CDR2 SMNVEV (reference sequence). The CDR3 contains 15 residues. CDR3 protein: CASSFSQGLRYEQYF. DNA of the CDR3: TGTGCCAGCAGTTTTTCGCAGGGATTGCGGTACGAGCAGTACTTC.

The rearrangement links TRBV3-1 to TRBJ2-5; 10 bases line up with TRBD2. V dropped 4 bases and J dropped 4; count of bases not matched to a gene: 9. This CDR3 contains 16 residues. Germline CDR1 LGHDT, CDR2 YNNKEL (reference sequence). CDR3 loop: CASSRERGGGRETQYF. For the CDR3, the DNA is TGTGCCAGCAGCCGAGAGCGGGGGGGCGGTCGAGAGACCCAGTACTTC.

The count of this clonotype is one. The J gene is TRBJ2-7, the V gene TRBV20-1; D is unclear. The V gene's germline CDR1 is DFQATT and CDR2 SNEGSKA (reference sequence). The CDR3 totals 15 residues. V was trimmed by 6 bases and J by 2 bases, leaving 20 bases between them. CDR3 coding DNA: TGCAGTGCCGACGGCCCGCCAGAAAACCCCTACGAGCAGTACTTC. Encoded protein: CSADGPPENPYEQYF.

The chain couples TRBV21-1 to TRBJ2-5; TRBD1, the D gene given by the table, was not confirmed from the DNA. TRBV21-1 is a documented pseudogene. The CDR3 covers 12 residues. This CDR3 is CASSGPGETQYF. As DNA, the CDR3 is TGTGCCAGCAGCGGCCCCGGGGAGACCCAGTACTTC.

V is TRBV29-1 and J is TRBJ2-1, with D tentatively TRBD1 (5 bases). Germline V gene sequence: CDR1 SQVTM, CDR2 ANQGSEA. Trimming cost V 5 bases and J 5 bases, with 7 bases left between them. There are 11 residues in the CDR3. In DNA form, the CDR3 reads TGCAGCGTTTACAGGAACAATGAGCAGTTCTTC. It encodes CSVYRNNEQFF.

The chain is built from TRBV7-9 and TRBJ2-1; D call uncertain. Trimming took 1 base from V and 5 from J, leaving 12 bases between them. Looked up from germline, CDR1 is SEHNR and CDR2 is FQNEAQ (reference sequence). This CDR3 comprises 15 residues. CDR3 in DNA: TGTGCCAGCAGCTTAGGATTCCTCGGACACAATGAGCAGTTCTTC. Translating it yields CASSLGFLGHNEQFF.

The genes are TRBV6-5 and TRBJ1-2; D unresolved. Germline V gene data show CDR1 as MNHEY and CDR2 as SVGAGI. CDR3 length: 14 residues. The V and J ends lost 0 bases and 6 bases respectively, with 11 bases between them. The CDR3 DNA sequence: TGTGCCAGCAGTTACTCTCAGGTCTTAGATGGCTACACCTTC. As protein: CASSYSQVLDGYTF.

The chain has TRBV11-2 and TRBJ1-4, with D perhaps matching TRBD1 (5 bases). The V gene lost 5 bases and the J gene lost 4 bases, with 11 bases spanning the gap. Looked up from germline, CDR1 is SGHAT and CDR2 is FQNNGV. The CDR3 spans 14 residues. DNA of the CDR3: TGTGCCAGCAGCCGTGTAGGGGTTAATGAAAAACTGTTTTTT. This sequence encodes CASSRVGVNEKLFF.

The chain joins TRBV5-1 to TRBJ2-3; D remains ambiguous. V gave up 7 bases and J gave up 12 bases, with 21 bases separating them. The germline V gene has CDR1 SGHRS and CDR2 YFSETQ. CDR3 length: 13 amino acids. For the CDR3, the DNA is TGCGCCAGCTGTCCCGCTGGAGCTGGGTCACAGTATTTT. It encodes CASCPAGAGSQYF.

The chain has TRBV20-1 and TRBJ1-1; perhaps TRBD1 as D (6 bases). With 0 bases removed from V and 0 bases from J, the gap between germline ends came to 11 bases. Germline lookup yields CDR1 DFQATT and CDR2 SNEGSKA (reference sequence). The CDR3 loop spans 15 amino acids. The DNA for the CDR3 is TGCAGTGCTAGAGATCAGGGGTTTTTGAACACTGAAGCTTTCTTT. This encodes CSARDQGFLNTEAFF.

This sequence joins TRBV29-1 and TRBJ2-1; 8 bases map to TRBD2. J gave up 0 bases and V 5 bases, and 3 bases lay outside the gene matches. Germline CDR1 SQVTM, CDR2 ANQGSEA. This CDR3 has 14 residues. CDR3 residues: CSVRLAGSYNEQFF. The CDR3, as DNA: TGCAGCGTTCGCCTAGCGGGCTCCTACAATGAGCAGTTCTTC.

This chain's CDR3 is CASSEGPGGTDTQYF. CDR3 nucleotide sequence: TGTGCCAGCAGTGAAGGGCCAGGGGGCACAGATACGCAGTATTTT. V is TRBV2 and J is TRBJ2-3; tentatively, D is TRBD1 (6 bases). This CDR3 is built from 15 residues. Looked up from germline, CDR1 is SNHLY and CDR2 is FYNNEI. V was trimmed by 1 base and J by 1 base, leaving 9 bases between them.

The chain uses TRBV20-1 and TRBJ2-1; weak D call: TRBD2 (5 bases). V was trimmed by 4 bases and J by 6 bases, leaving 25 bases between them. The CDR3 is 17 residues long. CDR1 DFQATT and CDR2 SNEGSKA come from the germline V gene (reference sequence). CDR3 amino acids: CSATDVEARPSSNEQFF. CDR3 DNA: TGCAGTGCTACAGATGTGGAGGCCCGCCCGAGCTCCAATGAGCAGTTCTTC.

The rearrangement joins TRBV5-1 to TRBJ2-7; D ambiguous. V dropped 4 bases and J dropped 5 bases, with 10 bases sitting between them. Per the germline V gene, CDR1 is SGHRS and CDR2 is YFSETQ. CDR3 size: 12 residues. CDR3 sequence: CASSVTSDEQYF. The CDR3 nucleotides read TGCGCCAGCAGCGTGACCTCTGACGAGCAGTACTTC. Variable domain in full (rest from reference TRBV5-1 and TRBJ2-7): KAGVTQTPRYLIKTRGQQVTLSCSPISGHRSVSWYQQTPGQGLQFLFEYFSETQRNKGNFPGRFSGRQFSNSRSEMNVSTLELGDSALYLCASSVTSDEQYFGPGTRLTVT.

V is TRBV4-1 and J is TRBJ1-4; D gene uncertain. The length of the CDR3 is 15 residues. V was pared by 3 bases and J by 0 bases, with 8 bases between. In germline, CDR1 is MGHRA, CDR2 YSYEKL. The CDR3 DNA reads as TGCGCCAGCAGCCAGTTTACGGCAACTAATGAAAAACTGTTTTTT. It yields the protein CASSQFTATNEKLFF.